This is a list of T cell receptor beta chains from one sample in a study of blood T cell repertoires in COVID-19. Profiling relied on immunoSEQ multiplex PCR, and the TCRdb table lists in-frame clones only, not all of them. The sample lists 150,000 to 200,000 clones, 80% to 95% seen once, with 4.5% to 5.5% in the top ten. Sequenced sample: peripheral blood. These receptor sequences come from a woman aged 45 to 65 with acute or convalescent COVID-19. CDR3s include the opening cysteine and the closing phenylalanine or tryptophan. A D gene is named only where the DNA matches it firmly. The size entry is marked missing in some rows and otherwise reads once, few, many or a size class.

v_call	clone_size	cdr3_length	j_call	d_call	cdr3_nt	cdr3_aa
TRBV27	.	15	TRBJ2-1	TRBD1	TGTGCCAGCAGTTTAATGATACAGGGGGACAATGAGCAGTTCTTC	CASSLMIQGDNEQFF
TRBV5-6	once	15	TRBJ1-5	.	TGTGCCAGCAGTTCTGTTGACAGACCCAATCAGCCCCAGCATTTT	CASSSVDRPNQPQHF
TRBV19	.	13	TRBJ2-7	TRBD1	TGTGCCACCGCCGGGACAGCAGCCTACGAGCAGTACTTC	CATAGTAAYEQYF
TRBV6-5	.	14	TRBJ1-2	.	TGTGCCAGCAGGCCCCTGGGACAAGACTATGGCTACACCTTC	CASRPLGQDYGYTF
TRBV5-5	.	14	TRBJ1-2	TRBD1	TGTGCCAGCAGCCCACCGGGACAGCCCTATGGCTACACCTTC	CASSPPGQPYGYTF
TRBV4-3	.	16	TRBJ1-2	TRBD1	TGCGCCAGCAGCCAAGCCCGGACAGGGGCTAACTATGGCTACACCTTC	CASSQARTGANYGYTF
TRBV7-9	.	15	TRBJ2-4	TRBD1	TGTGCCAGCAGCCCGGCCCCAGGGGGCAAAAACATTCAGTACTTC	CASSPAPGGKNIQYF
TRBV7-8	.	14	TRBJ2-7	.	TGTGCCAGCAGCCCTCGACGGGTAATCTACGAGCAGTACTTC	CASSPRRVIYEQYF
TRBV5-6	.	13	TRBJ1-6	.	TGTGCCAGCGCAGAGGGGGGGTACTCACCCCTCCACTTT	CASAEGGYSPLHF
TRBV10-3	.	14	TRBJ1-2	.	TGTGCCATCAGCGATAGACAGCCGATGGATGGCTACACCTTC	CAISDRQPMDGYTF
TRBV3-1/TRBV3-2	.	14	TRBJ1-4	TRBD1	TGTGCCAGCAGCTTGCGACAGGGGGAGGAAAAACTGTTTTTT	CASSLRQGEEKLFF
TRBV29-1	.	13	TRBJ2-7	TRBD1	TGCAGCGTGGGGACAGGGTCTGTACACGAGCAGTACTTC	CSVGTGSVHEQYF
TRBV24-1	.	14	TRBJ2-3	.	TGTGCCACCAGTGACTCAGGGTTCGCAGATACGCAGTATTTT	CATSDSGFADTQYF
TRBV28	.	15	TRBJ2-3	TRBD2	TGTGCCAGCACCAAGAGCGGGGGGGGAGGAGATACGCAGTATTTT	CASTKSGGGGDTQYF
TRBV10-3	.	13	TRBJ1-1	.	TGTGCCATCAGCCCTACAGGGAACACTGAAGCTTTCTTT	CAISPTGNTEAFF
TRBV11-2	.	18	TRBJ1-1	TRBD1	TGTGCCAGCAGCTTACCCCTCGGTACAGGGGGCGTGAACACTGAAGCTTTCTTT	CASSLPLGTGGVNTEAFF
TRBV4-1	.	16	TRBJ1-5	.	TGCGCCAGCAGCCCAATCCGGGGGGTCTTCGGTCAGCCCCAGCATTTT	CASSPIRGVFGQPQHF
TRBV18	.	15	TRBJ1-1	TRBD1	TGTGCCAGCTCAACCGGGACAGGGGATAACACTGAAGCTTTCTTT	CASSTGTGDNTEAFF
TRBV6-5	.	15	TRBJ2-1	TRBD1	TGTGCCAGCAGTTACTCCGGGACAGGCATAGGTGAGCAGTTCTTC	CASSYSGTGIGEQFF
TRBV7-6	once	15	TRBJ1-3	.	TGTGCCAGCAGCTTAGAGGCGGAAACTGGAAACACCATATATTTT	CASSLEAETGNTIYF
TRBV27	.	13	TRBJ1-2	.	TGTGCCAGCAGCCCTGCGGCAGGGTATGGCTACACCTTC	CASSPAAGYGYTF
TRBV9	.	15	TRBJ1-2	TRBD1	TGTGCCAGCAGCGTAGGACAGGGGGCTTCGTGGGGCTACACCTTC	CASSVGQGASWGYTF
TRBV10-3	.	14	TRBJ2-1	TRBD1	TGTGCTCACGCCGGGACAGGGGGCAGCTATGAGCAGTTCTTC	CAHAGTGGSYEQFF
TRBV2	.	14	TRBJ1-4	TRBD1	TGTGCCAGCAGCTCCCGGGACAGTGGGGAAAAACTGTTTTTT	CASSSRDSGEKLFF
TRBV2	.	16	TRBJ2-7	TRBD2	TGTGCCAGCAGTGAGGGTGATAGCGGGAGCTTATACGAGCAGTACTTC	CASSEGDSGSLYEQYF
TRBV6-1	.	16	TRBJ1-3	.	TGTGCCAGCAGTGAATGGGGGGGTGTACCTGGAAACACCATATATTTT	CASSEWGGVPGNTIYF
TRBV10-2	.	14	TRBJ1-2	TRBD1	TGCGCCAGCAGTGAGCGCAGGGGGGCCTATGGCTACACCTTC	CASSERRGAYGYTF
TRBV3-1/TRBV3-2	.	12	TRBJ1-1	.	TGTGCCAGCAGCCCCAGTGGTTCTGAAGCTTTCTTT	CASSPSGSEAFF
TRBV18	few	13	TRBJ1-1	.	TGTGCCAGCTCACCTTCTCAGGACACTGAAGCTTTCTTT	CASSPSQDTEAFF
TRBV27	.	18	TRBJ1-6	TRBD1	TGTGCCAGCAGTTCCGGACAGGTAGTAACATCCTATAATTCACCCCTCCACTTT	CASSSGQVVTSYNSPLHF
TRBV30	.	15	TRBJ2-6	.	TGTGCCTGGAGTGTAGGGGGAACTGGGGCCAACGTCCTGACTTTC	CAWSVGGTGANVLTF
TRBV24-1	.	13	TRBJ1-1	TRBD1	TGTGCCACCAGGGGACAGGGTTTCACTGAAGCTTTCTTT	CATRGQGFTEAFF
TRBV9	.	14	TRBJ2-3	.	TGTGCCAGCAGCGTTGACAGACCCACAGATACGCAGTATTTT	CASSVDRPTDTQYF
TRBV11-2	.	15	TRBJ2-2	.	TGTGCCAGCAGCCTACTTAGCGCGAACACCGGGGAGCTGTTTTTT	CASSLLSANTGELFF
TRBV28	.	15	TRBJ2-3	.	TGTGCCAGCAGCCTTCAGGGGCTATACACAGATACGCAGTATTTT	CASSLQGLYTDTQYF
TRBV25-1	.	15	TRBJ1-3	.	TGTGCCAGCAGTGCTACAGCCAACTCTGGAAACACCATATATTTT	CASSATANSGNTIYF
TRBV9	.	15	TRBJ1-3	.	TGTGCCAGCAGCCAAGTTGCCGGGGGGGGAAACACCATATATTTT	CASSQVAGGGNTIYF